The rows below give T cell receptor beta chains drawn from one sample of a study of T cell repertoires in cytomegalovirus infection. These receptors are not linked to any known antigen. TCRdb re-called the reads through MiXCR, storing one row per CDR3 protein. Altogether about 130,000 distinct CDR3 sequences are present, 20% to 30% being singletons, with the ten largest covering 34%. The sample was PBMCs, sequenced either directly or after in vitro stimulation (not recorded which). All receptors come from a human donor in good health (CMV status not recorded). Some clones in this sample may be carry-over from other donors' samples. Each CDR3 is given with its conserved first and last residue. Fields, in order: J gene, D gene, V gene, clone size, CDR3 length, CDR3 DNA, CDR3 protein. The D gene is left open where the match is weak. Rows may omit the clone size; those that give it use once, few, many or a size class.

>TRBJ2-2|TRBD1|TRBV11-2|many|16
TGTGCCAGCAGCCTTTCACCGACAGGGATCGGCGGGGAGCTGTTTTTT
CASSLSPTGIGGELFF
>TRBJ1-4|.|TRBV3-1|.|14
TGTGCCAGCAGCCCGGGGGGTTCGGACGAAAAACTGTTTTTT
CASSPGGSDEKLFF
>TRBJ2-1|.|TRBV3-1|few|15
TGTGCCAGCAGCCAAGCCCGGAGGAACTACAATGAGCAGTTCTTC
CASSQARRNYNEQFF
>TRBJ2-7|TRBD1|TRBV7-2|few|15
TGTGCCAGCAGCCGTTCCGGGACAGGGGGCTACGAGCAGTACTTC
CASSRSGTGGYEQYF
>TRBJ1-2|.|TRBV27|.|15
TGTGCCAGCAGTGCCACCGCATGGGCAACCTATGGCTACACCTTC
CASSATAWATYGYTF
>TRBJ2-3|TRBD2|TRBV28|.|17
TGTGCCAGCAGTTCCGCGCAGGGAGCGGGAGGCACAGATACGCAGTATTTT
CASSSAQGAGGTDTQYF
>TRBJ2-1|TRBD1|TRBV6-8|.|15
TGTGCCAGCAGGAGGACGGGACAGGGGTTTGATGAGCAGTTCTTC
CASRRTGQGFDEQFF
>TRBJ2-7|TRBD2|TRBV4-2|.|19
TGTGCCAGCAGCCATCCCTTGGGGGGAGGGCCTTTATCTGCCTACGAGCAGTACTTC
CASSHPLGGGPLSAYEQYF
>TRBJ1-1|.|TRBV12-3/TRBV12-4|few|10
TGTGCCAGCAGTTTATTCGGGGCTTTCTTT
CASSLFGAFF
>TRBJ2-3|.|TRBV12-3/TRBV12-4|.|14
TGTGCCAGCAGTTTAAATAGTCACGCAGATACGCAGTATTTT
CASSLNSHADTQYF